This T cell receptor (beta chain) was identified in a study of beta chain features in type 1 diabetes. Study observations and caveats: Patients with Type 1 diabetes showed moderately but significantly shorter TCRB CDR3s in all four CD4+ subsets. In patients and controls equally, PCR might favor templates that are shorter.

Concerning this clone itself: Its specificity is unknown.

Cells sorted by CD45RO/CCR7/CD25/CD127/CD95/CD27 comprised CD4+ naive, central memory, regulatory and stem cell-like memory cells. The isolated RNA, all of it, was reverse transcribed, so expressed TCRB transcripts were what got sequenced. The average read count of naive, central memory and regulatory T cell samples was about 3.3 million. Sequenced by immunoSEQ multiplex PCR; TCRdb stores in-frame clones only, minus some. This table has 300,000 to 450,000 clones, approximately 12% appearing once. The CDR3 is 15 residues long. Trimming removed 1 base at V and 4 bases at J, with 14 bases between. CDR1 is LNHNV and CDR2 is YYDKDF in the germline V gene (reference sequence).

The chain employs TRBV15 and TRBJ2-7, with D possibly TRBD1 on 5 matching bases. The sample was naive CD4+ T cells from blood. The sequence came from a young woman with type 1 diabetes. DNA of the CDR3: TGTGCCACCAGCAGAGCCCCGGACATCGGTTACGAGCAGTACTTC. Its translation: CATSRAPDIGYEQYF.